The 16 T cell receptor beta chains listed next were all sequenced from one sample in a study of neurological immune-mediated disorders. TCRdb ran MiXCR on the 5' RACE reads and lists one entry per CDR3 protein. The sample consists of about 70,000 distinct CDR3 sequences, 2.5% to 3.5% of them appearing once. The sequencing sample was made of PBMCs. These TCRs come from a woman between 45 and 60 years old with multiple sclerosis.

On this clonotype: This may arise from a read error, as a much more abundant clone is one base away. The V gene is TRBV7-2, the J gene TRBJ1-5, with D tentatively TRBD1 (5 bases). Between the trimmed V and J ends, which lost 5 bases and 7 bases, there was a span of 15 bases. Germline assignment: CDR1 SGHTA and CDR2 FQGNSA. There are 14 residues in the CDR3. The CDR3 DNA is TGTGCCAGCAGCCAAATCTCAGGGAAACAGCCCCAGCATTTT. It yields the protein CASSQISGKQPQHF.

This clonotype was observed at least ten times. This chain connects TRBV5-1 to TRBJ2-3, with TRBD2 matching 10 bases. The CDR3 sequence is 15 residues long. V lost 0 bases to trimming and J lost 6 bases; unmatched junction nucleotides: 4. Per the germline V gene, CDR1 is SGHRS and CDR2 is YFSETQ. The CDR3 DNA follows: TGCGCCAGCAGCTTGGAGAGCGGGGGGGCCGATACGCAGTATTTT. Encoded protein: CASSLESGGADTQYF.

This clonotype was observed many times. The CDR3 nucleotides are TGTGCCAGCAGTTTAGGAGGCCATCAGCCCCAGCATTTT. Translating gives CASSLGGHQPQHF. This rearrangement joins TRBV12-3 or TRBV12-4 to TRBJ1-5; no clear D gene. V gave up 1 base and J gave up 5 bases, with 6 bases separating them. CDR3 length: 13 residues.

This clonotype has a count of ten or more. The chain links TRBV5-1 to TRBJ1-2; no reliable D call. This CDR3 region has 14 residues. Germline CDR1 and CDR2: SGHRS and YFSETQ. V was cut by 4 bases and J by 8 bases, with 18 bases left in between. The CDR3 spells CASSQDPGGYGYTF. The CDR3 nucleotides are TGCGCCAGCAGCCAGGATCCAGGAGGTTACGGCTACACCTTC. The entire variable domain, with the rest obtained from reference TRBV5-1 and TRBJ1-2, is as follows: KAGVTQTPRYLIKTRGQQVTLSCSPISGHRSVSWYQQTPGQGLQFLFEYFSETQRNKGNFPGRFSGRQFSNSRSEMNVSTLELGDSALYLCASSQDPGGYGYTFGSGTRLTVV.

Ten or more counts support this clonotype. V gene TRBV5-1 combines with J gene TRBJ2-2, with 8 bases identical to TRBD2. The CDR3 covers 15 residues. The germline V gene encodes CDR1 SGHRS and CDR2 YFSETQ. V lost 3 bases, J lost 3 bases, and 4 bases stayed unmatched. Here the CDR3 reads CASSSGLGDTGELFF. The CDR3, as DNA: TGCGCCAGCAGCTCGGGACTAGGGGACACCGGGGAGCTGTTTTTT.

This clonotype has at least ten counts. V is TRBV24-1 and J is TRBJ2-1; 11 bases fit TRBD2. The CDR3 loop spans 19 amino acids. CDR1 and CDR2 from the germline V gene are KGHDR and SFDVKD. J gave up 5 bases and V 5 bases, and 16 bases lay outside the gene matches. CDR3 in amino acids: CATSGWVETSGTTHNEQFF. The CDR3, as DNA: TGTGCCACCAGTGGATGGGTGGAGACTAGCGGGACAACCCACAATGAGCAGTTCTTC.

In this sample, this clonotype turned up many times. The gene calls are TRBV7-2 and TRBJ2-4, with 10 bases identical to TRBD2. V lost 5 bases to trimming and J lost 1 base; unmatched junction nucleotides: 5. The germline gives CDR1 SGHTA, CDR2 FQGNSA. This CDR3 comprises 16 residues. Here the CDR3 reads CASSAPGLAAKNIQYF. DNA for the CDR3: TGTGCCAGCAGCGCCCCGGGACTAGCGGCCAAAAACATTCAGTACTTC.

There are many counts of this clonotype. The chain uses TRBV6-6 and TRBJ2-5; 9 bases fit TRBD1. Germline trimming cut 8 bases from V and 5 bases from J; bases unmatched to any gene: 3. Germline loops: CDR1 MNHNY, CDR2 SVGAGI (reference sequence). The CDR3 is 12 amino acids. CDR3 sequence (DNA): TGTGCCAGCGGGACAGGGATCGAGACCCAGTACTTC. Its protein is CASGTGIETQYF.

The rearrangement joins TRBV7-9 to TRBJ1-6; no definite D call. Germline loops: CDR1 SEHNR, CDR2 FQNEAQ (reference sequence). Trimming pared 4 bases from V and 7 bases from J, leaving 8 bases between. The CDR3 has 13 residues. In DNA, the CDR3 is TGTGCCAGCAGCTCTTTGACCAATTCACCCCTCCACTTT. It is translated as CASSSLTNSPLHF. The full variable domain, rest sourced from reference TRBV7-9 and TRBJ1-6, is DTGVSQNPRHKITKRGQNVTFRCDPISEHNRLYWYRQTLGQGPEFLTYFQNEAQLEKSRLLSDRFSAERPKGSFSTLEIQRTEQGDSAMYLCASSSLTNSPLHFGNGTRLTVT.

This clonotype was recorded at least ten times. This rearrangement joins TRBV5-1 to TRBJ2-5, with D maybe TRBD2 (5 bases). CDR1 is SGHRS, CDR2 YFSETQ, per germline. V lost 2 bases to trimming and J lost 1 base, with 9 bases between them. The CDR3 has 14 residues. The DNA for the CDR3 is TGCGCCAGCAGCTTAACCGGGATCCAAGAGACCCAGTACTTC. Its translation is CASSLTGIQETQYF.

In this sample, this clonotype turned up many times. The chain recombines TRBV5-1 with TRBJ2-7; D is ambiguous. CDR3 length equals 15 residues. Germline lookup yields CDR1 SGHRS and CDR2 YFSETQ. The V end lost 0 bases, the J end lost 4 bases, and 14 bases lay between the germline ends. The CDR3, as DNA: TGCGCCAGCAGCTTGGCTCATGGCAGTATTTACGAGCAGTACTTC. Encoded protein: CASSLAHGSIYEQYF.

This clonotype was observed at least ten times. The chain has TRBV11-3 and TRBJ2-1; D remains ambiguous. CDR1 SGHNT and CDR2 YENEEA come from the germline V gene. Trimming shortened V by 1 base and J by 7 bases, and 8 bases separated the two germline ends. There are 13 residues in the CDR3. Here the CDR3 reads CASSLVTGNEQFF. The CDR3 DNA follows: TGTGCCAGCAGCTTAGTAACCGGGAATGAGCAGTTCTTC.

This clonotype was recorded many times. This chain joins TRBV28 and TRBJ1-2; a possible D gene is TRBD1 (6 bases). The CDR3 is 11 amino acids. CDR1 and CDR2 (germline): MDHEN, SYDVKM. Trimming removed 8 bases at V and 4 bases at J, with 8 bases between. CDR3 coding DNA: TGTGCCAGCGGGGGGCCCTATGGCTACACCTTC. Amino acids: CASGGPYGYTF.

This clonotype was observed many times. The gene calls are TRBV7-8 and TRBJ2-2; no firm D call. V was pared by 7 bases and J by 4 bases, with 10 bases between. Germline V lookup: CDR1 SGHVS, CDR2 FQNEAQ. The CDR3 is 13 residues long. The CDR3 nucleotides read TGTGCCAGCACCGAATACCCCACCGGGGAGCTGTTTTTT. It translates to CASTEYPTGELFF.

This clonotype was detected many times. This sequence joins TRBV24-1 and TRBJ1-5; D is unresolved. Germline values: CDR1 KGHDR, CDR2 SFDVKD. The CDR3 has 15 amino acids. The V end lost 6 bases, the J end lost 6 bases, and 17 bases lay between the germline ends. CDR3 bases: TGTGCCACCAGTAGCACACTGGGAGCCGGTCAGCCCCAGCATTTT. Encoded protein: CATSSTLGAGQPQHF.

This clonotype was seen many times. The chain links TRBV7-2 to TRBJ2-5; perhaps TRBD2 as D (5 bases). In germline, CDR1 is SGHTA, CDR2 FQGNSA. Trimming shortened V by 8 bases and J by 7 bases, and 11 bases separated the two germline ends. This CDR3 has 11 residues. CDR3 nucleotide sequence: TGTGCCAGCGGGGTCCGGGGGACCCAGTACTTC. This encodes CASGVRGTQYF.